What follows are 18 T cell receptor beta chains derived from one specimen sequenced in a study of PD-1 blockade in classical Hodgkin lymphoma. Documented time point: cycle 4 day 1 (C4D1), after six to seven weeks of nivolumab. Every one of the patients relapsed after autologous stem cell transplantation (brentuximab vedotin exposure was variable). Some clones are missing from TCRdb's copy, which holds only in-frame ones; the method was immunoSEQ multiplex PCR. The sample records 50,000 to 65,000 clones, roughly nine tenths being singletons. The material was peripheral blood mononuclear cells (PBMCs), obtained before the fourth cycle of nivolumab. The receptors here all came from a human donor with classical Hodgkin lymphoma.

The gene calls are TRBV4-1 and TRBJ1-3; D remains unclear. V shed 4 bases and J shed 0 bases, with 13 bases lying between them. The germline gives CDR1 MGHRA, CDR2 YSYEKL. The CDR3 has 16 amino acids. The CDR3 here is CASSPLEILSGNTIYF. The CDR3 nucleotides read TGCGCCAGCAGCCCCTTGGAGATCCTCTCTGGAAACACCATATATTTT.

As DNA, the CDR3 is TGTGCCAGCAGCTGGTCCGGAGGGCGGTCCAATGAGCAGTTCTTC. Translating gives CASSWSGGRSNEQFF. The V gene is TRBV5-6, the J gene TRBJ2-1, with D maybe TRBD2 (6 bases). V was pared by 3 bases and J by 6 bases, with 16 bases between. This CDR3 spans 15 amino acids. Germline CDR1 and CDR2: SGHDT and YYEEEE.

The V gene is TRBV7-9, the J gene TRBJ1-1; tentative D call: TRBD1 (6 bases). This CDR3 spans 14 amino acids. Germline V lookup: CDR1 SEHNR, CDR2 FQNEAQ (reference sequence). With 1 base removed from V and 11 bases from J, the gap between germline ends came to 17 bases. This CDR3 reads CASSLDISGDTAFF. The CDR3 DNA reads TGTGCCAGCAGCTTAGATATCTCCGGGGACACGGCTTTCTTT.

This clone was counted between two and nine times. The CDR3 loop is CAWTKGGETQYF. CDR3 nucleotide sequence: TGTGCCTGGACTAAAGGGGGGGAGACCCAGTACTTC. The chain links TRBV30 to TRBJ2-5; D could derive from TRBD1 or TRBD2 (6 bases each). Germline CDR1 is GTSNPN and CDR2 is SVGIG (reference sequence). The germline V and J ends were trimmed by 4 bases and 5 bases, with 11 bases remaining between them. The CDR3 has 12 amino acids.

The chain is built from TRBV27 and TRBJ1-1, with D unresolved. Germline CDR1 and CDR2: MNHEY and SMNVEV (reference sequence). V lost 0 bases, J lost 3 bases, and 14 bases lay in between. This CDR3 is built from 16 residues. In nucleotides, the CDR3 is TGTGCCAGCAGTTTATCATCGGTGCAGTCCTACACTGAAGCTTTCTTT. This gives the protein CASSLSSVQSYTEAFF.

The chain carries TRBV4-1 and TRBJ2-3; perhaps TRBD2 as D (6 bases). Trimming took off 2 bases at V and 1 base at J, with 13 bases between the two ends. The CDR3 runs 16 residues. Germline values: CDR1 MGHRA, CDR2 YSYEKL. CDR3 loop: CASSQIAARGTDTQYF. In DNA form, the CDR3 reads TGCGCCAGCAGCCAAATAGCGGCTAGAGGCACAGATACGCAGTATTTT.

The J gene is TRBJ1-6, the V gene TRBV14; D may be TRBD1 (6 bases). V was shortened by 4 bases and J by 9 bases, with 22 bases between the two germline ends. The CDR3 has 17 residues. Germline values: CDR1 SGHDN, CDR2 FVKESK. CDR3: CASSPPRTPGHSSPLHF. As DNA, the CDR3 is TGTGCCAGCAGCCCCCCGAGAACTCCGGGACATTCTTCACCCCTCCACTTT. Combining the CDR3 with reference TRBV14 and TRBJ1-6 gives the whole variable domain EAGVTQFPSHSVIEKGQTVTLRCDPISGHDNLYWYRRVMGKEIKFLLHFVKESKQDESGMPNNRFLAERTGGTYSTLKVQPAELEDSGVYFCASSPPRTPGHSSPLHFGNGTRLTVT.

This chain joins TRBV2 and TRBJ2-3, with 7 nucleotides matching TRBD1. There are 14 residues in the CDR3. V lost 8 bases to trimming and J lost 2 bases; unmatched junction nucleotides: 7. From germline, CDR1 is SNHLY and CDR2 FYNNEI. CDR3 in amino acids: CASLQGKATDTQYF. CDR3 nucleotides: TGTGCCAGCTTACAGGGGAAGGCCACAGATACGCAGTATTTT.

This clone rates as large (0.1 to 1%). The rearrangement joins TRBV14 to TRBJ2-1; maybe TRBD2 (5 bases). Trimming cost V 3 bases and J 0 bases, with 9 bases left between them. This CDR3 is 15 amino acids long. Germline V gene data show CDR1 as SGHDN and CDR2 as FVKESK. The CDR3 region is CASSQLAFSYNEQFF. In DNA form, the CDR3 reads TGTGCCAGCAGCCAGCTAGCATTCTCCTACAATGAGCAGTTCTTC.

The rearrangement joins TRBV11-2 to TRBJ1-2; maybe TRBD1 (6 bases). V lost 1 base and J lost 3, with 12 bases in between. The V gene's germline CDR1 is SGHAT and CDR2 FQNNGV. The CDR3 runs 15 residues. In DNA, the CDR3 is TGTGCCAGCAGCTTAGGAGGGTCAGGGGACTATGGCTACACCTTC. It is translated as CASSLGGSGDYGYTF.

The chain employs TRBV7-3 and TRBJ2-7; D gene unclear. The CDR3 is 13 amino acids. Germline lookup yields CDR1 SGHTA and CDR2 FQGTGA. V was cut by 2 bases and J by 1 base, with 6 bases left in between. In DNA form, the CDR3 reads TGTGCCAGCAGCTTACTGCATTCCTACGAGCAGTACTTC. Protein sequence: CASSLLHSYEQYF.

This clone has only one observation. The J gene is TRBJ1-3, the V gene TRBV15; maybe TRBD1 (6 bases). This CDR3 spans 15 amino acids. The germline CDR1 and CDR2 sequences are LNHNV and YYDKDF (reference sequence). The V and J ends lost 0 bases and 3 bases respectively, with 9 bases between them. The CDR3, as DNA: TGTGCCACCAGCAGAGATCCAGGGGTTGGAAACACCATATATTTT. Amino acid sequence: CATSRDPGVGNTIYF.

This clone was recorded a few times. The chain is built from TRBV19 and TRBJ1-2, with 9 bases that match TRBD1. V trimming: 5 bases; J trimming: 8 bases; junction bases outside the gene matches: 9. CDR3 length: 14 residues. In germline, CDR1 is LNHDA, CDR2 SQIVND (reference sequence). CDR3: CASSVPGQGTGYTF. Here the CDR3 DNA reads TGTGCCAGTAGTGTCCCGGGACAGGGAACGGGCTACACCTTC.

The chain is built from TRBV5-1 and TRBJ2-7; perhaps TRBD1 as D (5 bases). V gave up 3 bases and J gave up 3 bases, with 19 bases separating them. This CDR3 contains 16 residues. Germline lookup yields CDR1 SGHRS and CDR2 YFSETQ. This chain's CDR3 is CASSYASGRIGYEQYF. CDR3 DNA: TGCGCCAGCAGCTACGCCTCAGGGCGCATCGGCTACGAGCAGTACTTC. Full variable domain (remainder filled in from reference TRBV5-1 and TRBJ2-7): KAGVTQTPRYLIKTRGQQVTLSCSPISGHRSVSWYQQTPGQGLQFLFEYFSETQRNKGNFPGRFSGRQFSNSRSEMNVSTLELGDSALYLCASSYASGRIGYEQYFGPGTRLTVT.

This chain connects TRBV5-1 to TRBJ2-2; 10 bases agree with TRBD2. The V gene's germline CDR1 is SGHRS and CDR2 YFSETQ. This CDR3 contains 19 residues. V lost 0 bases, J lost 2 bases, and 10 bases stayed unmatched. The CDR3: CASSLGLAGAPTNTGELFF. In DNA, the CDR3 is TGCGCCAGCAGCTTGGGCCTAGCGGGGGCCCCCACTAACACCGGGGAGCTGTTTTTT. The variable domain in full, completed from reference TRBV5-1 and TRBJ2-2, reads KAGVTQTPRYLIKTRGQQVTLSCSPISGHRSVSWYQQTPGQGLQFLFEYFSETQRNKGNFPGRFSGRQFSNSRSEMNVSTLELGDSALYLCASSLGLAGAPTNTGELFFGEGSRLTVL.

The chain links TRBV15 to TRBJ2-3; maybe TRBD1 (5 bases). V was cut by 3 bases and J by 6 bases, with 16 bases left in between. This CDR3 has 15 residues. Germline V gene sequence: CDR1 LNHNV, CDR2 YYDKDF (reference sequence). The CDR3 here is CATSRPEGVVDTQYF. CDR3 in DNA: TGTGCCACCAGCAGGCCGGAAGGGGTTGTGGATACGCAGTATTTT.

The chain recombines TRBV19 with TRBJ1-1; D is unresolved. The germline V gene encodes CDR1 LNHDA and CDR2 SQIVND (reference sequence). Trimming pared 3 bases from V and 0 bases from J, leaving 5 bases between. This CDR3 has 13 amino acids. The CDR3 spells CASSIWMNTEAFF. The CDR3 coding sequence is TGTGCCAGTAGTATCTGGATGAACACTGAAGCTTTCTTT.

V usage is TRBV7-6 and J usage is TRBJ2-5; D possibly corresponds to TRBD2 (5 bases). Germline CDR1 is SGHVS and CDR2 is FNYEAQ. CDR3 length: 14 amino acids. V gave up 3 bases and J gave up 0 bases, with 8 bases separating them. The CDR3 DNA reads as TGTGCCAGCAGCTTGGCGGGCGACCAAGAGACCCAGTACTTC. This codes for CASSLAGDQETQYF.